The 6 T cell receptor beta chains below come from one sample, sequenced in a study of T cell clonality in common variable immunodeficiency (dated by TCRdb to between 2014 and 2016). Results the study describes overall, beyond this receptor: Reportedly, TCRbeta sequences from CVID had fewer deletions and N-nucleotide insertions, and highly modified clones with 13 or more V deletions were absent from CVID.

Their antigens are not known. Libraries were built with the immunoSEQ multiplex PCR assay. The clones in this table, taken by TCRdb from immuneACCESS, are in-frame only. Not every clone is retained; where verified, under half of the shortfall comes from an unresolved V gene, and the cause of the rest is unknown. The sample records around 42,000 clones, none occurring a single time. In total, the top ten clones hold about 6.3% of the sample. Sequencing was performed on peripheral blood mononuclear cells. These TCRs come from a human donor with common variable immunodeficiency.

In its sample, this clone was seen many times. The read gets to within 3 residues of the CDR3 end, and the germline J gene fills in the rest. The chain couples TRBV18 to TRBJ2-7; 9 bases align to TRBD2. With V trimmed by 6 bases and J by 1 base, 4 bases remained unmatched. CDR1 and CDR2 (germline): KGHSH, LQKENI. CDR3 size: 14 residues. The CDR3 sequence is CASSPGLASYEQYF. CDR3 bases read: TGTGCCAGCTCCCCGGGACTAGCTTCCTACGAG. Looking up the rest from reference TRBV18 and TRBJ2-7 gives the full variable domain: NAGVMQNPRHLVRRRGQEARLRCSPMKGHSHVYWYRQLPEEGLKFMVYLQKENIIDESGMPKERFSAEFPKEGPSILRIQQVVRGDSAAYFCASSPGLASYEQYFGPGTRLTVT.

This clone occurred a few times. The sequence runs out 3 residues before the end of the CDR3; the remainder is reconstructed from the germline J gene. The chain couples TRBV30 to TRBJ1-4; 10 bases are a match to TRBD1. The V and J ends lost 1 base and 7 bases, in that order; junction bases with no gene match: 6. CDR3 size: 15 residues. Germline CDR1 and CDR2: GTSNPN and SVGIG (reference sequence). The CDR3 DNA, read in part, is TGTGCCTGGAGTGCCTCGGACAGGGGGGCTGAAAAA. Translated, it gives CAWSASDRGAEK. The entire CDR3 is CAWSASDRGAEKLFF. Combining the CDR3 with reference TRBV30 and TRBJ1-4 gives the whole variable domain SQTIHQWPATLVQPVGSPLSLECTVEGTSNPNLYWYRQAAGRGLQLLFYSVGIGQISSEVPQNLSASRPQDRQFILSSKKLLLSDSGFYLCAWSASDRGAEKLFFGSGTQLSVL.

CDR3 region: CASSLETKREASYEQYF. CDR3 DNA (partial): TGTGCCAGCAGCTTAGAAACCAAGCGGGAGGCCTCCTACGAG. The chain combines TRBV7-4 with TRBJ2-7; 9 bases line up with TRBD2. Read coverage stops 3 residues before the CDR3 terminus; the germline J gene supplies the remainder. The CDR3 covers 17 residues. Germline V lookup: CDR1 SGHVT, CDR2 SQSDAQ. V lost 1 base to trimming and J lost 0 bases; unmatched junction nucleotides: 7.

This clone was recorded at least ten times. Read data end 3 residues before the CDR3 end; the end is taken from the germline J gene. J is TRBJ2-7 and V is TRBV20-1; 12 bases line up with TRBD1. The CDR3 covers 14 residues. J gave up 2 bases and V 5 bases, and 4 bases lay outside the gene matches. Germline V gene lookup returns CDR1 DFQATT and CDR2 SNEGSKA (reference sequence). The DNA read from the CDR3 is TGCAGTGCTCCCGGGACAGGGGGCACCTACGAG. Amino acid sequence: CSAPGTGGTYE. The entire CDR3 protein is CSAPGTGGTYEQYF.

With regard to this clone: The read gets to within 3 residues of the CDR3 end, and the germline J gene fills in the rest. The V call is TRBV19, the J call TRBJ1-2; TRBD1 might be the D (6 bases). Trimming took off 7 bases at V and 4 bases at J, with 13 bases between the two ends. CDR3 length: 13 residues. Germline V CDR1 and CDR2: LNHDA, SQIVND (reference sequence). CDR3 bases read: TGTGCCAGTACCGAGGGGGGGTCCTATGGC. Translated: CASTEGGSYG. The whole CDR3 is CASTEGGSYGYTF.

Points on this clone: The sequence runs out 3 residues before the end of the CDR3; the remainder is reconstructed from the germline J gene. This sequence joins TRBV6-1 and TRBJ2-7; possible D gene TRBD2, 5 bases. Germline V CDR1 and CDR2: MNHNS, SASEGT. The CDR3 sequence is 13 residues long. V lost 4 bases and J lost 0, with 7 bases in between. The sequenced part of the CDR3 DNA is TGTGCCAGCAGTGTTAGCGACTCCTACGAG. It codes for CASSVSDSYE. In full, the CDR3 is CASSVSDSYEQYF.